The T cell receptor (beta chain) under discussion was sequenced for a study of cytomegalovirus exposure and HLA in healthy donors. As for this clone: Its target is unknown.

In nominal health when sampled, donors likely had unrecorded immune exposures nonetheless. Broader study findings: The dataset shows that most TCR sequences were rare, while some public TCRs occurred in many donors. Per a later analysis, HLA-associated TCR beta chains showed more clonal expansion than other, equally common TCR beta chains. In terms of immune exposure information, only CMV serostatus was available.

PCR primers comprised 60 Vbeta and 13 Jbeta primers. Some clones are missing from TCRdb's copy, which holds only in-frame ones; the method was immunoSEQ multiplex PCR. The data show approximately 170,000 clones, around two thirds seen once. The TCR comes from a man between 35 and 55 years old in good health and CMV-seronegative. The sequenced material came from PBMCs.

For the CDR3, the DNA is TGTGCCAGTAGTTTGGCAGGGCAGGGGGCGCGCGGCTACACCTTC. It is translated as CASSLAGQGARGYTF. The chain uses TRBV19 and TRBJ1-2, with 8 bases aligning to TRBD1. Germline V CDR1 and CDR2: LNHDA, SQIVND (reference sequence). The CDR3 spans 15 residues. Trimming at V came to 5 bases and at J to 8 bases, leaving 13 bases not matched to a gene.